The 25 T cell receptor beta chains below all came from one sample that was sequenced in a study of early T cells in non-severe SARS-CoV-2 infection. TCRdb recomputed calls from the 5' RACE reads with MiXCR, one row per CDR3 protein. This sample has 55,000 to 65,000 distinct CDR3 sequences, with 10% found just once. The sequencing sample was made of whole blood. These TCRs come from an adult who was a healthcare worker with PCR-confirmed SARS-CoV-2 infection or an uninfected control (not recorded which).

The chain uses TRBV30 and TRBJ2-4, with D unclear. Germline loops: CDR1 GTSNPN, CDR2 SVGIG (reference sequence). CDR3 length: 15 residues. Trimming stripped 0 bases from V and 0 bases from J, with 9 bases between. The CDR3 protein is CAWSVAPLAKNIQYF. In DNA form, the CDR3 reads TGTGCCTGGAGTGTAGCCCCTCTAGCCAAAAACATTCAGTACTTC.

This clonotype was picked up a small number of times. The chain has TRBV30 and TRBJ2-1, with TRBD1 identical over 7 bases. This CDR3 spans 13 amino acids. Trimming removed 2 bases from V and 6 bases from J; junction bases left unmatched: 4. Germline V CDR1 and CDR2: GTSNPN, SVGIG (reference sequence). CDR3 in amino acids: CAWSRGRVNEQFF. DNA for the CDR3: TGTGCCTGGAGTAGGGGGCGGGTCAATGAGCAGTTCTTC.

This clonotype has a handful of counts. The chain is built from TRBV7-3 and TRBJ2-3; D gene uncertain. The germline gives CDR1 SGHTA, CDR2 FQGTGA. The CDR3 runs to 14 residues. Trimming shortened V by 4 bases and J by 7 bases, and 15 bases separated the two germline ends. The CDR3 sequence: CASSSSEKAHTQYF. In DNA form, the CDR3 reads TGTGCCAGCAGCTCATCCGAGAAAGCACATACGCAGTATTTT.

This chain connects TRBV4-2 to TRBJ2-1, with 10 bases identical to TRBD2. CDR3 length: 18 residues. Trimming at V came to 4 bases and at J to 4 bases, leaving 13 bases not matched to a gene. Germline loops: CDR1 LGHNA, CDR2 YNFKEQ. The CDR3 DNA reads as TGTGCCAGCAGCCGGAGCGGGAGGGCTGGTGGAGAATACAATGAGCAGTTCTTC. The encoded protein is CASSRSGRAGGEYNEQFF.

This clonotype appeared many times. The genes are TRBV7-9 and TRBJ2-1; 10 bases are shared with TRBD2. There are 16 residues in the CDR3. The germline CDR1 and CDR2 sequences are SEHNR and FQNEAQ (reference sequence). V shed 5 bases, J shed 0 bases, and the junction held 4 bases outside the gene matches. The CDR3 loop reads CASSPLAGASYNEQFF. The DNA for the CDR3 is TGTGCCAGCAGCCCTCTAGCGGGAGCCTCCTACAATGAGCAGTTCTTC.

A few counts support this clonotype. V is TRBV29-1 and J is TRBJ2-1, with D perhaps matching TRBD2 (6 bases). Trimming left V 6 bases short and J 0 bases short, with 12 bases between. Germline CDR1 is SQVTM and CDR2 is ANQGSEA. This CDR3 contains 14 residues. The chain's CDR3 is CSVNSGLSYNEQFF. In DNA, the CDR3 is TGCAGCGTCAATAGCGGCCTCTCCTACAATGAGCAGTTCTTC.

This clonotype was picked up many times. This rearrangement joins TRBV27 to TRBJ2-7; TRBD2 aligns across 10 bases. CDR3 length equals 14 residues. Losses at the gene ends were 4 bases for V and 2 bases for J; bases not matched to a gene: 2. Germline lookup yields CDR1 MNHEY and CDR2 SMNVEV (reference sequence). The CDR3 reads CASSSGTSAYEQYF. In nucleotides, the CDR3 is TGTGCCAGCAGTTCAGGGACTAGCGCCTACGAGCAGTACTTC.

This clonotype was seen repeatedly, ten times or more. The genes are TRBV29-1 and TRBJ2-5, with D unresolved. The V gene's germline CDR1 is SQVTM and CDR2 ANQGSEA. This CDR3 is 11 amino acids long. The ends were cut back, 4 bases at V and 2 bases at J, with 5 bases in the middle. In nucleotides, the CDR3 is TGCAGCGTTGGGCTACAAGAGACCCAGTACTTC. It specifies CSVGLQETQYF. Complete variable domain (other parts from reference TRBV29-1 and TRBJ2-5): SAVISQKPSRDICQRGTSLTIQCQVDSQVTMMFWYRQQPGQSLTLIATANQGSEATYESGFVIDKFPISRPNLTFSTLTVSNMSPEDSSIYLCSVGLQETQYFGPGTRLLVL.

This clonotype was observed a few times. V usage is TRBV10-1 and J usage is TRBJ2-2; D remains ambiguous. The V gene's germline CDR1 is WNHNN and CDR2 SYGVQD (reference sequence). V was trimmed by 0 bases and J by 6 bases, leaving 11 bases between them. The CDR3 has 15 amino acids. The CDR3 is CASSESRTSPGELFF. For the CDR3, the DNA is TGCGCCAGCAGTGAGTCGCGGACCTCCCCCGGGGAGCTGTTTTTT.

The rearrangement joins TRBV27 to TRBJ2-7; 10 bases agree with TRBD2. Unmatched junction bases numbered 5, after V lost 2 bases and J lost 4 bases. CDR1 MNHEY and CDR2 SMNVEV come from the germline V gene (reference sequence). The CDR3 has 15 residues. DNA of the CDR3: TGTGCCAGCAGTTTAGCCAGCGGGAGGGCTTACGAGCAGTACTTC. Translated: CASSLASGRAYEQYF.

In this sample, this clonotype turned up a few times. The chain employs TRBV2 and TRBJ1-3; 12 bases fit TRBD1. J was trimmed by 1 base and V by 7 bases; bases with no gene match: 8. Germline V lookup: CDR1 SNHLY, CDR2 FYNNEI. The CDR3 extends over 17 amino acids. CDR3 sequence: CASNGDRGPLSGNTIYF. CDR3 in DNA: TGTGCCAGCAACGGGGACAGGGGGCCCTTGTCTGGAAACACCATATATTTT.

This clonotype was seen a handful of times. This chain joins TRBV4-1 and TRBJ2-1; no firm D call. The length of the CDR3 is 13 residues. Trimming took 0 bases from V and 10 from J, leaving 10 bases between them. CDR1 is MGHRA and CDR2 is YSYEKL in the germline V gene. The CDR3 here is CASSQELPREQFF. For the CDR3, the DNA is TGCGCCAGCAGCCAAGAGTTACCAAGGGAGCAGTTCTTC.

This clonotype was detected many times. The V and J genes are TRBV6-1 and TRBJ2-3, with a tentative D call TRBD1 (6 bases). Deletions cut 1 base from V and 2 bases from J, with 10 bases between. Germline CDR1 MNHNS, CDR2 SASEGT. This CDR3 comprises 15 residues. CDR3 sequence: CASSEGWGPTDTQYF. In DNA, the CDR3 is TGTGCCAGCAGTGAAGGCTGGGGGCCCACAGATACGCAGTATTTT.

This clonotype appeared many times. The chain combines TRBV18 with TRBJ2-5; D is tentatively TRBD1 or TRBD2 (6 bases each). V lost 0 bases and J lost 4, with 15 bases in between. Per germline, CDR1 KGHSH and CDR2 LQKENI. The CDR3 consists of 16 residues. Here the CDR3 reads CASSPPAGGFGETQYF. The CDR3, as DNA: TGTGCCAGCTCACCACCCGCCGGGGGCTTCGGAGAGACCCAGTACTTC. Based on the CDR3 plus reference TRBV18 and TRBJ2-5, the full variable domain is NAGVMQNPRHLVRRRGQEARLRCSPMKGHSHVYWYRQLPEEGLKFMVYLQKENIIDESGMPKERFSAEFPKEGPSILRIQQVVRGDSAAYFCASSPPAGGFGETQYFGPGTRLLVL.

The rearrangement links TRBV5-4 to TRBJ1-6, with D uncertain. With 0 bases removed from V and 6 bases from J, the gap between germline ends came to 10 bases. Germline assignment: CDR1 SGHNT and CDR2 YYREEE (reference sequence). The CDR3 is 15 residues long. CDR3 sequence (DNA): TGTGCCAGCAGCTTGGAGCCGGGATCTAATTCACCCCTCCACTTT. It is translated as CASSLEPGSNSPLHF.

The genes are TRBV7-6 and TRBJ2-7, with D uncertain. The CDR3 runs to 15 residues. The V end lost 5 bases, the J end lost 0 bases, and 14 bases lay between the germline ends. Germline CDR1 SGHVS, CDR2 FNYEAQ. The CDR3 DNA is TGTGCCAGCAGCCCTGTGGAGACCTACTCCTACGAGCAGTACTTC. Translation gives CASSPVETYSYEQYF.

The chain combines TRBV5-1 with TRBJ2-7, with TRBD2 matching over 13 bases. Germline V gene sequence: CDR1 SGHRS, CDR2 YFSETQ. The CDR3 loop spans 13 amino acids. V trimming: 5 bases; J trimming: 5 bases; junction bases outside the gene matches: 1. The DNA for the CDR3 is TGCGCCAGCAGACTAGCGGGAGGGGACGAGCAGTACTTC. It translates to CASRLAGGDEQYF. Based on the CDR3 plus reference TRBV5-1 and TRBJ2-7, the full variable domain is KAGVTQTPRYLIKTRGQQVTLSCSPISGHRSVSWYQQTPGQGLQFLFEYFSETQRNKGNFPGRFSGRQFSNSRSEMNVSTLELGDSALYLCASRLAGGDEQYFGPGTRLTVT.

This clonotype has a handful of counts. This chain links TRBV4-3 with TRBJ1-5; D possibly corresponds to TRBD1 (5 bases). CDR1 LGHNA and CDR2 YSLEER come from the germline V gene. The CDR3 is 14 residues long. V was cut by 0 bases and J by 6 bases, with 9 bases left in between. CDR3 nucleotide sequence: TGCGCCAGCAGCCAAGACGGCAGGGCTCAGCCCCAGCATTTT. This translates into CASSQDGRAQPQHF.

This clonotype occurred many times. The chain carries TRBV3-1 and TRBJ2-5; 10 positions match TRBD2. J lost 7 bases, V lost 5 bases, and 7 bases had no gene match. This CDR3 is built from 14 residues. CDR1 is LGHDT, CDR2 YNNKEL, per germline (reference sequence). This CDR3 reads CASSNLAGEGTQYF. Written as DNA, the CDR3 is TGTGCCAGCAGCAATCTAGCGGGAGAGGGGACCCAGTACTTC.

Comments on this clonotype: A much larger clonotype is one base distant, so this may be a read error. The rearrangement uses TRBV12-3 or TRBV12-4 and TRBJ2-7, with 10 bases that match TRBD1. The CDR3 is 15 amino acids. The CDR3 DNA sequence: TGTGTCAGCAGTACAACCGGGACAGGGGCCTACGAGCAGTACTTC. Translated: CVSSTTGTGAYEQYF.

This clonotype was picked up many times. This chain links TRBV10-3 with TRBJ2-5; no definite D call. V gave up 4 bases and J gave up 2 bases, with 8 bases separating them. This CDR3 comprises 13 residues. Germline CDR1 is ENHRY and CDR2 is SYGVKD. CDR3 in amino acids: CAISGSDQETQYF. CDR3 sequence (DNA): TGTGCCATCAGTGGCAGTGATCAAGAGACCCAGTACTTC.

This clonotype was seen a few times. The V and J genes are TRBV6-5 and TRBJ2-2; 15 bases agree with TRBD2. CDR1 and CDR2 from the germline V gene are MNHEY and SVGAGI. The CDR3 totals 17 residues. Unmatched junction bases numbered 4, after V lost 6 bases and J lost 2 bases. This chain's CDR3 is CASRRTSGRGNTGELFF. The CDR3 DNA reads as TGTGCCAGCAGGAGGACTAGCGGGAGGGGCAACACCGGGGAGCTGTTTTTT.

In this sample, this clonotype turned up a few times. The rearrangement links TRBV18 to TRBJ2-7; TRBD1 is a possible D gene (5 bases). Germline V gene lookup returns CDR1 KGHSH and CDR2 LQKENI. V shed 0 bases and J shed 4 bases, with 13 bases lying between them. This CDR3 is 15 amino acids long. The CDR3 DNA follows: TGTGCCAGCTCACCACCGGCCCAGGGAAGGTACGAGCAGTACTTC. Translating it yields CASSPPAQGRYEQYF.

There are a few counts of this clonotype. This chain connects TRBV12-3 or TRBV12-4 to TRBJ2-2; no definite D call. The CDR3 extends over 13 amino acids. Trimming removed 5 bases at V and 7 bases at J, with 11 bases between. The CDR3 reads CASSRVSVGELFF. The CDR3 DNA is TGTGCCAGCAGTCGCGTGTCGGTCGGGGAGCTGTTTTTT.

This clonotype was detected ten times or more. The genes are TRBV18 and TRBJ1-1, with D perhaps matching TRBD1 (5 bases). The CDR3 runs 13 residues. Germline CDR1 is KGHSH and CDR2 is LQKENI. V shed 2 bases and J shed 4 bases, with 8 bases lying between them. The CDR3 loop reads CASSPGQRTEAFF. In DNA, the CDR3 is TGTGCCAGCTCACCAGGACAACGCACTGAAGCTTTCTTT.